Detailed here is one TCR beta chain. Its antigen is unknown. This record comes from a study of OX40 agonist ivuxolimab in advanced cancers. Trimming stripped 5 bases from V and 7 bases from J, with 8 bases between. Germline CDR1 reads MDHEN; CDR2 reads SYDVKM. The CDR3 extends over 11 amino acids. The study, taken as a whole, reports: Compared with CD4+, CD8+ T cells on average had more expanded clones.

Measured with immunoSEQ multiplex PCR; TCRdb has only the in-frame clones, and not every one. This table holds about 61,000 clones, around four fifths found once. This sequence joins TRBV28 and TRBJ1-1, with TRBD1 as a possible D gene (6 bases). This clonotype was sampled from an adult with an advanced solid tumor such as melanoma, head and neck, liver or kidney cancer. The sequenced sample was CD4+ or CD8+ T cells sorted from blood, obtained in a trial of the OX40 agonist ivuxolimab. As DNA, the CDR3 is TGTGCCAGCAGTCCAGGGGTTGAAGCTTTCTTT. Protein product: CASSPGVEAFF. Filled out from reference TRBV28 and TRBJ1-1, the complete variable domain reads DVKVTQSSRYLVKRTGEKVFLECVQDMDHENMFWYRQDPGLGLRLIYFSYDVKMKEKGDIPEGYSVSREKKERFSLILESASTNQTSMYLCASSPGVEAFFGQGTRLTVV.